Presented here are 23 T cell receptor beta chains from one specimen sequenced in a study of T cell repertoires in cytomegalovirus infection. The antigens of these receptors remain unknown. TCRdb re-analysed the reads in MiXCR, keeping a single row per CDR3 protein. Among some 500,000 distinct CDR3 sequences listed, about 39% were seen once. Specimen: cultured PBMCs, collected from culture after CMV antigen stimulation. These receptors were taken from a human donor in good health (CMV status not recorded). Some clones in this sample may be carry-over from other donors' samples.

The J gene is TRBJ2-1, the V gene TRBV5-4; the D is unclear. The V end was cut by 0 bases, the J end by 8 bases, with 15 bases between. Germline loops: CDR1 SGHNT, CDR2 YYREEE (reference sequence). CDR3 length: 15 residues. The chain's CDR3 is CASSLDVAVVDEQFF. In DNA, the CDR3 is TGTGCCAGCAGCTTGGACGTTGCGGTGGTTGATGAGCAGTTCTTC. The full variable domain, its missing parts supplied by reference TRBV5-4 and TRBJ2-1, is ETGVTQSPTHLIKTRGQQVTLRCSSQSGHNTVSWYQQALGQGPQFIFQYYREEENGRGNFPPRFSGLQFPNYSSELNVNALELDDSALYLCASSLDVAVVDEQFFGPGTRLTVL.

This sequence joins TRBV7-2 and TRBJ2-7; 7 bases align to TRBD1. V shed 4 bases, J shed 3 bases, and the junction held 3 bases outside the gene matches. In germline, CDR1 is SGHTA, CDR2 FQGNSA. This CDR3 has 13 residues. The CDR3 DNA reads TGTGCCAGCAGCTACAGGACAGGCTACGAGCAGTACTTC. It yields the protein CASSYRTGYEQYF. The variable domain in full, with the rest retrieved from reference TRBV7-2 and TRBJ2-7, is GAGVSQSPSNKVTEKGKDVELRCDPISGHTALYWYRQSLGQGLEFLIYFQGNSAPDKSGLPSDRFSAERTGGSVSTLTIQRTQQEDSAVYLCASSYRTGYEQYFGPGTRLTVT.

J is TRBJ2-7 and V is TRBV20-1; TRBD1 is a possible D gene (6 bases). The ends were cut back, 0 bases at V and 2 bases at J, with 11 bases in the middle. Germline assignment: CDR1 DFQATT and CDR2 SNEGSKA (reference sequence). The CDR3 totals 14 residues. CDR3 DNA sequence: TGCAGTGCTAGAGATCCCAGGGGACCCTACGAGCAGTACTTC. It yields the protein CSARDPRGPYEQYF.

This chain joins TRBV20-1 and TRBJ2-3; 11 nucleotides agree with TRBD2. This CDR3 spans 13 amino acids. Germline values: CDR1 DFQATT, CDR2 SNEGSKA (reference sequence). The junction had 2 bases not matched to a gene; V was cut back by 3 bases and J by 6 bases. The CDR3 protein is CSARTSGTDTQYF. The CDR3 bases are TGCAGTGCTAGGACTAGCGGGACGGATACGCAGTATTTT.

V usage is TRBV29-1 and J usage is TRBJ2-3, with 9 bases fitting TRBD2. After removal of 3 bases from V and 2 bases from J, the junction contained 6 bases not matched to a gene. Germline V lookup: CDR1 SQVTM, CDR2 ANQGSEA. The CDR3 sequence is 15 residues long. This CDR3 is CSVDFSGRSTDTQYF. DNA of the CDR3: TGCAGCGTTGATTTCAGCGGGAGGTCCACAGATACGCAGTATTTT.

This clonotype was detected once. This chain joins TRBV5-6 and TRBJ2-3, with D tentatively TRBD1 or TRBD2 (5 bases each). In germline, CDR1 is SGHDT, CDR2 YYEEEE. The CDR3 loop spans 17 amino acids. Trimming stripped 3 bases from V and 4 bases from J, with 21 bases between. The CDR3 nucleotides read TGTGCCAGCAGCTGGGGGTCCGGCGCCCTCGGGCCAGATACGCAGTATTTT. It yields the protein CASSWGSGALGPDTQYF.

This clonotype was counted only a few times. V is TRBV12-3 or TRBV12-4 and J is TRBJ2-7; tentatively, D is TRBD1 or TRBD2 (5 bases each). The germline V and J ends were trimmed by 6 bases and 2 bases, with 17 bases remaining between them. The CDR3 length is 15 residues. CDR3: CASSSGRDGTYEQYF. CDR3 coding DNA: TGTGCCAGCAGCTCCGGCCGGGACGGAACCTACGAGCAGTACTTC.

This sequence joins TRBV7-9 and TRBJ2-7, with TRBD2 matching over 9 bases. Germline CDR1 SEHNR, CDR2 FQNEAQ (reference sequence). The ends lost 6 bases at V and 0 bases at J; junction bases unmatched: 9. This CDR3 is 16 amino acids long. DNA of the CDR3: TGTGCCAGCAGTCCTATAGCGGGAGTCTACTCCTACGAGCAGTACTTC. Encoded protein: CASSPIAGVYSYEQYF.

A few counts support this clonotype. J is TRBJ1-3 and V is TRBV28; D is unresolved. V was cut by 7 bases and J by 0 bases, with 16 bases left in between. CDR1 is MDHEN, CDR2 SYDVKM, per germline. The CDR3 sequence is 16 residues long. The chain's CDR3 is CASTRRAVFSGNTIYF. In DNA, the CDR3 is TGTGCCAGCACCCGCCGGGCGGTTTTCTCTGGAAACACCATATATTTT.

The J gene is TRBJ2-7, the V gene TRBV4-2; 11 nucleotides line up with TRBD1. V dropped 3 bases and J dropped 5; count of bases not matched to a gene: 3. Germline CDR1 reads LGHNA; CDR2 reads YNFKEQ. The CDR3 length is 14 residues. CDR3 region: CASSQDRGRDEQYF. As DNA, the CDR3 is TGTGCCAGCAGCCAGGACAGGGGGCGCGACGAGCAGTACTTC.

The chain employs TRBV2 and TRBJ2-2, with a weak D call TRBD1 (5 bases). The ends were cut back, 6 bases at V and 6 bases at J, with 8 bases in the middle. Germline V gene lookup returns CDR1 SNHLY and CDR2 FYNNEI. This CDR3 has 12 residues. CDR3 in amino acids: CASRQGSGELFF. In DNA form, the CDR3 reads TGTGCCAGCAGGCAGGGATCCGGGGAGCTGTTTTTT.

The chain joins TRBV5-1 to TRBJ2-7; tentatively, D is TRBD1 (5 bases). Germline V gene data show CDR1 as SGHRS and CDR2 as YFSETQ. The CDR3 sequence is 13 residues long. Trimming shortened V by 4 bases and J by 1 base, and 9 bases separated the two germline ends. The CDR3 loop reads CASSETDSYEQYF. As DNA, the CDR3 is TGCGCCAGCAGCGAGACAGATTCCTACGAGCAGTACTTC.

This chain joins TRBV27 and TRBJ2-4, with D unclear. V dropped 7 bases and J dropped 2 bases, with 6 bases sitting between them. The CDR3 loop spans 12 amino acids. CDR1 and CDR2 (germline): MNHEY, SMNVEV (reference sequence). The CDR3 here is CASMGPKNIQYF. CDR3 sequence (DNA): TGTGCCAGCATGGGCCCCAAAAACATTCAGTACTTC.

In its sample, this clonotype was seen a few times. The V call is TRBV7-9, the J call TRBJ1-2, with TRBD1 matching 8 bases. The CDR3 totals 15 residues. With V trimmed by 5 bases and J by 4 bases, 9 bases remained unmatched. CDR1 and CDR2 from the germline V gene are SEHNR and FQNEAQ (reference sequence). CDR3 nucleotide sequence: TGTGCCAGCAGCCTAGGTTTCGGGACAGGCTATGGCTACACCTTC. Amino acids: CASSLGFGTGYGYTF.

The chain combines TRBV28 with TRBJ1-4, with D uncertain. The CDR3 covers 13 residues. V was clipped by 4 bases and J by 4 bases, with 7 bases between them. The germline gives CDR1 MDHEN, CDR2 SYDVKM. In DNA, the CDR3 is TGTGCCAGCAGTTCACCGGTTAATGAAAAACTGTTTTTT. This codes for CASSSPVNEKLFF. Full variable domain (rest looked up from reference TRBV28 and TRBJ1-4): DVKVTQSSRYLVKRTGEKVFLECVQDMDHENMFWYRQDPGLGLRLIYFSYDVKMKEKGDIPEGYSVSREKKERFSLILESASTNQTSMYLCASSSPVNEKLFFGSGTQLSVL.

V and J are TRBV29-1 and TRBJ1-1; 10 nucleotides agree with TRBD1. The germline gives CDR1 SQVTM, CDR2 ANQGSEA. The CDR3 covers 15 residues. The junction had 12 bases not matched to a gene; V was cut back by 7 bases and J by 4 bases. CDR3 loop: CSARGGQGSGTEAFF. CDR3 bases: TGCAGCGCCCGGGGGGGACAGGGGAGTGGCACTGAAGCTTTCTTT.

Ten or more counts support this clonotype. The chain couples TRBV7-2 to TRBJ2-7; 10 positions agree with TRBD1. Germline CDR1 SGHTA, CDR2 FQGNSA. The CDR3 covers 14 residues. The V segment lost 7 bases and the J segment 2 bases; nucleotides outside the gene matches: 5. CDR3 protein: CASTPGQGTYEQYF. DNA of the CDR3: TGTGCCAGCACCCCGGGACAGGGGACCTACGAGCAGTACTTC.

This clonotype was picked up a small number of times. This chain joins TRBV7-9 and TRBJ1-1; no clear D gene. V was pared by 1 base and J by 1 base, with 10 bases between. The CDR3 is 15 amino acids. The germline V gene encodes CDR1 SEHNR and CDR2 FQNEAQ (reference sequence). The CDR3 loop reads CASSLDRHRNTEAFF. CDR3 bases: TGTGCCAGCAGCTTAGATCGGCACCGGAACACTGAAGCTTTCTTT.

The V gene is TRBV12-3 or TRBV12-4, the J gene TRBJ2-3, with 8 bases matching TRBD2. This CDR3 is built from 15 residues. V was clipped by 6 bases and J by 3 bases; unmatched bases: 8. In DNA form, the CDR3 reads TGTGCCAGCAGGTGGCGGGGGGCCGGGACAGATACGCAGTATTTT. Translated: CASRWRGAGTDTQYF.

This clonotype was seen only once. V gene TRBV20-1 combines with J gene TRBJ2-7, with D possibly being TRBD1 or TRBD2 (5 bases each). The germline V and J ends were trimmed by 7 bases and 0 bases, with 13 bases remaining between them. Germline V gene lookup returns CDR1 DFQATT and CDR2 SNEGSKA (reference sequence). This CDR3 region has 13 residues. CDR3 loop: CSVPGTSSYEQYF. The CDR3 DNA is TGCAGTGTCCCGGGGACCTCCTCCTACGAGCAGTACTTC.

The CDR3 DNA reads TGTGCCATCAGGGGGGACGGAAACTATGGCTACACCTTC. Encoded protein: CAIRGDGNYGYTF. The chain has TRBV10-3 and TRBJ1-2; D may be TRBD1 (5 bases). Trimming pared 6 bases from V and 2 bases from J, leaving 10 bases between. The CDR3 loop spans 13 amino acids. Germline CDR1 ENHRY, CDR2 SYGVKD.

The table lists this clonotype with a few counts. CDR3 bases: TGTGCCAGCAGTTTTGACAGCGGGGGGCCTGAGCAGTTCTTC. It specifies CASSFDSGGPEQFF. The genes are TRBV12-3 or TRBV12-4 and TRBJ2-1, with 9 bases fitting TRBD2. The CDR3 has 14 residues. J was trimmed by 9 bases and V by 3 bases; bases with no gene match: 6.

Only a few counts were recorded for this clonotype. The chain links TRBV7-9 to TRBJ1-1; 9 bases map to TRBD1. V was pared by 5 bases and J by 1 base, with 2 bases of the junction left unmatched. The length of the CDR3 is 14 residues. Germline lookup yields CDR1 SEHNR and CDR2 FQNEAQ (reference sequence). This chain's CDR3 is CASSTGGRNTEAFF. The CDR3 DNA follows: TGTGCCAGCAGCACAGGGGGCCGGAACACTGAAGCTTTCTTT. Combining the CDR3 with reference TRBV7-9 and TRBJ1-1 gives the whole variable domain DTGVSQNPRHKITKRGQNVTFRCDPISEHNRLYWYRQTLGQGPEFLTYFQNEAQLEKSRLLSDRFSAERPKGSFSTLEIQRTEQGDSAMYLCASSTGGRNTEAFFGQGTRLTVV.